This T cell receptor (beta chain) was sequenced for a study of glioma-infiltrating T cells after dendritic cell vaccination. Study outcomes and limitations: Higher pretreatment TIL content predicted longer progression-free time and survival. Higher TCR clonality did not directly relate to longer survival. Few patients contributed both blood and tumor specimens.

Concerning this clone itself: Its target is unknown.

Documented time point: after dendritic cell vaccination, including at tumor progression/relapse. The CDR3 spans 16 residues. V was pared by 5 bases and J by 4 bases, with 8 bases of the junction left unmatched. CDR1 and CDR2 from the germline V gene are MNHEY and SMNVEV (reference sequence). Clones were sequenced by immunoSEQ multiplex PCR, and TCRdb holds only the in-frame ones, with some missing. The profile shows roughly 100,000 clones, around 90% of them singletons. The receptor comes from a human donor with glioblastoma. The chain uses TRBV27 and TRBJ1-1, with 12 bases lining up with TRBD1. The sequencing used blood, collected after dendritic cell vaccination. The CDR3 region is CASSPGTGGVGTEAFF. CDR3 nucleotide sequence: TGTGCCAGCAGTCCCGGGACAGGGGGCGTGGGCACTGAAGCTTTCTTT.